This entry features one T cell receptor beta chain sequence. The antigen remains undetermined. The data are from a study of cytomegalovirus exposure and HLA in healthy donors. Looking at the study overall: T cells numbering around 190 million yielded more than 95 million unique TCR beta sequences in an earlier analysis. Within the Caucasian-associated ancestry cluster were roughly 82% of the 398 genotyped donors. Study-level results: When a later analysis was performed, an Asian-associated ancestry cluster reportedly had fewer N-insertions than the roughly 700-donor mean. Specific recognition of CMV antigens was confirmed in vitro for a few chains (all CMV-associated).

The CDR3 extends over 15 amino acids. Losses at the gene ends were 2 bases for V and 3 bases for J; bases not matched to a gene: 4. CDR1 and CDR2 (germline): SGHTA, FQGNSA. In the PCR, 60 Vbeta and 13 Jbeta primers were used. The table came from immunoSEQ multiplex PCR; TCRdb's copy has only in-frame clones and leaves some out. The top ten clones hold around 13% of a sample with about 160,000 clones, more than 80% of them seen once. V gene TRBV7-2 combines with J gene TRBJ2-7, with 10 positions matching TRBD1. The receptor was isolated from a woman aged 50 to 60 in good health and CMV-seronegative. The sample comprised PBMCs. The CDR3 protein is CASSLWGQGIYEQYF. The CDR3 DNA sequence: TGTGCCAGCAGCTTATGGGGACAGGGGATCTACGAGCAGTACTTC.